Listed here are 13 T cell receptor beta chains from one sample, sequenced in a study of vaccination effects on CD4 cells after COVID-19. The antigens these receptors bind are not known. Sequencing in the ViraFEST assay came after antigen-specific CD4+ T cells had been expanded with viral peptide pools, which were used to stimulate PBMC. Cultured cells yielded isolated CD4+ T cells after around 10 days. Testing of the vaccine recipients showed negative nucleocapsid antibodies and no prior SARS-CoV-2 infection. Libraries were prepared by immunoSEQ multiplex PCR; TCRdb keeps only in-frame clonotypes and omits some of them. The repertoire holds 50,000 to 60,000 clones, around 70% seen once, with roughly 18% in the top ten. Source: CD4+ T cells from PBMCs cultured with SARS-CoV-2 spike peptides, taken before COVID-19 vaccination. These receptors were collected from a human donor who received a COVID-19 vaccine.

This sequence joins TRBV12-5 and TRBJ2-1; TRBD2 matches 7 bases. The V gene's germline CDR1 is LGHNT and CDR2 FRNRAP. The CDR3 has 15 residues. V lost 5 bases and J lost 8; bases outside the gene matches: 12. CDR3 nucleotide sequence: TGTGCTAGTGGTCCTCGCGGACTAGGGGCCGATGAGCAGTTCTTC. Amino acid sequence: CASGPRGLGADEQFF.

This clone has more than one count but fewer than ten. This sequence joins TRBV27 and TRBJ2-7; no clear D. CDR3 size: 13 residues. V dropped 5 bases and J dropped 1 base, with 9 bases sitting between them. CDR1 and CDR2 from the germline V gene are MNHEY and SMNVEV (reference sequence). In DNA form, the CDR3 reads TGTGCCAGCAGTGACGAAATGTCCTACGAGCAGTACTTC. Protein: CASSDEMSYEQYF.

This clone was observed at least ten times. The CDR3 DNA reads as TGTGCCAGCAGCAGGGACGGAGGAGGGCATGGCTACACCTTC. Amino acids: CASSRDGGGHGYTF. V usage is TRBV2 and J usage is TRBJ1-2; D is perhaps TRBD1 (5 bases). Germline V gene sequence: CDR1 SNHLY, CDR2 FYNNEI. The CDR3 extends over 14 amino acids. The ends were cut back, 6 bases at V and 6 bases at J, with 17 bases in the middle.

The CDR3 spells CASSQADRENTEAFF. The CDR3 DNA is TGTGCCAGCAGCCAAGCGGACAGGGAGAACACTGAAGCTTTCTTT. The genes are TRBV4-2 and TRBJ1-1; 8 nucleotides line up with TRBD1. V lost 1 base and J lost 1; bases outside the gene matches: 2. The CDR3 has 15 amino acids. CDR1 LGHNA and CDR2 YNFKEQ come from the germline V gene.

This clone turned up a few times. The V and J genes are TRBV5-5 and TRBJ1-6; 7 bases map to TRBD1. This CDR3 contains 15 residues. Germline V gives CDR1 SGHKS, CDR2 YYEKEE (reference sequence). With 4 bases clipped from V and 7 bases from J, the junction kept 8 bases outside the gene matches. The chain's CDR3 is CASSNGTVPNSPLHF. DNA of the CDR3: TGTGCCAGCAGCAACGGGACAGTACCAAATTCACCCCTCCACTTT.

The chain employs TRBV5-1 and TRBJ2-1; 7 bases are a match to TRBD2. The CDR3 is made up of 14 amino acids. From germline, CDR1 is SGHRS and CDR2 YFSETQ. V was clipped by 0 bases and J by 7 bases; unmatched bases: 4. The DNA of the CDR3 is TGCGCCAGCAGCTTGGCCTGGGAGGGGAATGAGCAGTTCTTC. It encodes CASSLAWEGNEQFF.

This clone has a handful of counts. The chain joins TRBV7-2 to TRBJ2-7; 10 bases agree with TRBD2. V trimming: 8 bases; J trimming: 1 base; junction bases outside the gene matches: 8. The CDR3 is made up of 15 amino acids. Germline values: CDR1 SGHTA, CDR2 FQGNSA. CDR3 protein: CASSRLAGVSYEQYF. CDR3 DNA sequence: TGTGCCAGCTCCCGACTAGCGGGTGTATCCTACGAGCAGTACTTC.

This chain links TRBV6-5 with TRBJ2-2; no clear D gene. The V and J ends lost 0 bases and 0 bases respectively, with 5 bases between them. Per the germline V gene, CDR1 is MNHEY and CDR2 is SVGAGI. CDR3 length: 15 amino acids. CDR3 loop: CASSYSWANTGELFF. DNA of the CDR3: TGTGCCAGCAGTTACTCGTGGGCGAACACCGGGGAGCTGTTTTTT.

J is TRBJ1-5 and V is TRBV27, with no clear D. The CDR3 contains 15 residues. V lost 3 bases to trimming and J lost 0 bases, with 9 bases between them. Germline V lookup: CDR1 MNHEY, CDR2 SMNVEV (reference sequence). DNA of the CDR3: TGTGCCAGCAGTTTCGGGGTCCATAGCAATCAGCCCCAGCATTTT. Encoded protein: CASSFGVHSNQPQHF.

The chain is built from TRBV12-5 and TRBJ1-1, with TRBD1 matching over 8 bases. Germline V gene sequence: CDR1 LGHNT, CDR2 FRNRAP. The CDR3 runs 14 residues. Germline trimming cut 6 bases from V and 9 bases from J; bases unmatched to any gene: 12. The CDR3: CASGPGTGEYKAFF. The CDR3, as DNA: TGTGCTAGTGGCCCCGGGACAGGCGAGTATAAAGCTTTCTTT.

The V gene is TRBV3-1 (or the pseudogene TRBV3-2), the J gene TRBJ2-2; possible D gene TRBD1, 6 bases. CDR3 length equals 18 residues. V shed 2 bases and J shed 7 bases, with 23 bases lying between them. In germline, CDR1 is LGHDT, CDR2 YNNKEL (reference sequence). CDR3 region: CASSQSRPGQLSGGELFF. CDR3 DNA sequence: TGTGCCAGCAGCCAATCACGACCTGGACAGCTCTCCGGCGGGGAGCTGTTTTTT.

There are a few counts of this clone. The chain joins TRBV4-1 to TRBJ2-2; TRBD2 aligns across 7 bases. Unmatched junction bases numbered 8, after V lost 6 bases and J lost 7 bases. The length of the CDR3 is 14 residues. Germline CDR1 and CDR2: MGHRA and YSYEKL. Written as DNA, the CDR3 is TGCGCCAGCAGGCGGGGGTGGGAGGGCGGGGAGCTGTTTTTT. This encodes CASRRGWEGGELFF.

The rearrangement joins TRBV5-4 to TRBJ2-1; 8 nucleotides align to TRBD1. CDR1 is SGHNT and CDR2 is YYREEE in the germline V gene (reference sequence). V shed 1 base and J 6 bases; nucleotides not matched to a gene: 3. CDR3 length: 14 residues. The CDR3 is CASSLQGAPNEQFF. CDR3 DNA sequence: TGTGCCAGCAGCTTGCAGGGGGCGCCCAATGAGCAGTTCTTC.